The clone carrying this TCR beta chain was picked up a small number of times. These data are taken from a study of blood T cell repertoires in COVID-19. Study-wide background: Collection of acute and convalescent COVID-19 samples took place in the United States, Italy and Spain.

Enrollees, about 18 to 89 years old, lived in 24 US areas. Participants reported their clinical history, and cohort assignment relied on those reports. The CDR3 length is 10 residues. V dropped 2 bases and J dropped 7 bases, with 4 bases sitting between them. Germline assignment: CDR1 SGHRS and CDR2 YFSETQ. Profiled with immunoSEQ multiplex PCR; TCRdb holds only in-frame clones, not every one. The sample holds roughly 270,000 clones, roughly 85% seen once. This clonotype was obtained from a man aged 35-49 years who had been exposed to COVID-19. The material sequenced was PBMCs or T cells enriched from blood (not recorded which). V and J are TRBV5-1 and TRBJ2-7; no clear D gene. In nucleotides, the CDR3 is TGCGCCAGCAGCTTCGGTGAGCAGTACTTC. Translation gives CASSFGEQYF.